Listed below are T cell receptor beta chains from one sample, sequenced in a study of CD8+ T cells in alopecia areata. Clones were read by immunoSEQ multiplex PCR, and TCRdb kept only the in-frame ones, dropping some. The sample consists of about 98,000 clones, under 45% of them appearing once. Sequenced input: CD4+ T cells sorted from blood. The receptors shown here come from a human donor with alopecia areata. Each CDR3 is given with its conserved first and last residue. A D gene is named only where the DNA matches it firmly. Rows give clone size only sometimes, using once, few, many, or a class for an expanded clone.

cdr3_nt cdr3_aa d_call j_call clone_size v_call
TGTGCCAGCAGCCAATCTTGGGGCCCTAGCACAGATACGCAGTATTTT CASSQSWGPSTDTQYF NA TRBJ2-3 NA TRBV4-2
TGTGCCAGCTCACCGGGCAGGTCGCGGGATGAGCAGTTCTTC CASSPGRSRDEQFF NA TRBJ2-1 few TRBV18
TGTGCCAGCAGCTTCGCGGCGAACACCGGGGAGCTGTTTTTT CASSFAANTGELFF NA TRBJ2-2 NA TRBV7-9
TGTGCCTGGAGTGAAGGACAGGGCCGCGAAAAACTGTTTTTT CAWSEGQGREKLFF TRBD1 TRBJ1-4 few TRBV30
TGCGCCAGCAGCTTGTCTAGCGGGGTTCGGAGTACGCAGTATTTT CASSLSSGVRSTQYF TRBD2 TRBJ2-3 few TRBV5-1
TGCAGCGTTGAAGCGGGGACAGGTAGCGGCGGGGAGCTGTTTTTT CSVEAGTGSGGELFF TRBD1 TRBJ2-2 NA TRBV29-1
TGCGCCAGCAGCCAAGATTCCCAGGGACCTAACTATGGCTACACCTTC CASSQDSQGPNYGYTF NA TRBJ1-2 NA TRBV4-3
TGTGCCAGGGACTGCCCGCCGAGCTCCTACGAGCAGTACTTC CARDCPPSSYEQYF NA TRBJ2-7 NA TRBV6-5
TGTGCCAGCAAACCCGGGACTAGCGGGAGAGTCCATGAGCAGTTCTTC CASKPGTSGRVHEQFF TRBD2 TRBJ2-1 few TRBV6-6
TGTGCCAGCAGTTATTTTTCACAGGGGGAGACCCAGTACTTC CASSYFSQGETQYF TRBD1 TRBJ2-5 few TRBV6-5
TGTGCCTGGAGTGTAGTTGAGGGCTCGTCCTTC CAWSVVEGSSF NA TRBJ1-2 NA TRBV30
TGCAGCGTTGTGGGTGGAAGCACAGATACGCAGTATTTT CSVVGGSTDTQYF NA TRBJ2-3 NA TRBV29-1
TGTGCCAGCTGCGACTATCCCTACGAGCAGTACTTC CASCDYPYEQYF NA TRBJ2-7 NA TRBV2
TGCGCCAGCAGCTCCCAAGGGGCAGCGAACACTGAAGCTTTCTTT CASSSQGAANTEAFF NA TRBJ1-1 few TRBV5-1